A single sample gave rise to the 27 T cell receptor beta chains below, sequenced in a study of T cells in Graves' hyperthyroidism and ophthalmopathy. There were TCR beta CDR3 regions amplified from RNA transcripts. HTBI primers were used for first-round RT-PCR of the TCR CDR3. TCRdb reanalysed the multiplex PCR reads using MiXCR and keeps one entry per CDR3 protein. Counted here are a few hundred thousand distinct CDR3 sequences, around 45% occurring once; the ten biggest clones make up under 20%. Material: peripheral blood or thyroid tissue (not recorded which). The receptors shown here come from an adult woman with Graves' disease, either hyperthyroidism or ophthalmopathy (not recorded which).

This clonotype was counted ten times or more. This chain joins TRBV11-2 and TRBJ2-5; a weak D match, TRBD1 (6 bases). CDR3 length: 16 amino acids. Germline CDR1 SGHAT, CDR2 FQNNGV. V shed 6 bases and J shed 1 base, with 18 bases lying between them. The DNA of the CDR3 is TGTGCCAGCAGTCTCACAGGGCAGGTCCTCCAAGAGACCCAGTACTTC. Translating gives CASSLTGQVLQETQYF.

On this clonotype: The junction departs from germline at one end; a sequencing error may be responsible. The rearrangement joins TRBV5-6 to TRBJ2-5; D remains ambiguous. Per the germline V gene, CDR1 is SGHDT and CDR2 is YYEEEE. The CDR3 has 9 amino acids. This CDR3 reads CASSLTPYF. CDR3 nucleotides: TGTGCCAGCAGCTTGACCCCGTACTTC.

The chain uses TRBV27 and TRBJ1-1, with a possible D match to TRBD1 (6 bases). The germline V gene has CDR1 MNHEY and CDR2 SMNVEV (reference sequence). The ends were cut back, 4 bases at V and 0 bases at J, with 15 bases in the middle. The length of the CDR3 is 16 residues. CDR3 coding DNA: TGTGCCAGCAGTTCCCGGACAGTCAACATGAACACTGAAGCTTTCTTT. It yields the protein CASSSRTVNMNTEAFF.

The genes are TRBV7-2 and TRBJ1-4; tentative D call: TRBD1 (6 bases). Germline V gene data show CDR1 as SGHTA and CDR2 as FQGNSA. V shed 4 bases and J shed 8 bases, with 17 bases lying between them. This CDR3 spans 15 amino acids. In DNA form, the CDR3 reads TGTGCCAGCAGCTATACGGGACACCCGGGAGAAAAACTGTTTTTT. Translation gives CASSYTGHPGEKLFF.

In this sample, this clonotype turned up a few times. This clone may be a read error of a much larger clone one base away. The rearrangement joins TRBV25-1 to TRBJ2-1; 9 positions agree with TRBD2. Looked up from germline, CDR1 is MGHDK and CDR2 is SYGVNS. The trim removed 8 bases at V and 6 bases at J, leaving 5 bases unmatched. This CDR3 spans 13 amino acids. CDR3 bases: TGTGCCAGCCAGCGGGGGGAAGCCAATGAGCAGTTCTTC. It encodes CASQRGEANEQFF.

This clonotype was found many times. The CDR3 sequence: CASSEGAGPSYEQYF. The CDR3 region has the DNA TGTGCCAGCAGTGAAGGAGCGGGTCCTTCCTACGAGCAGTACTTC. V gene TRBV6-1 combines with J gene TRBJ2-7, with D tentatively TRBD2 (6 bases). In germline, CDR1 is MNHNS, CDR2 SASEGT. This CDR3 region has 15 residues. V was pared by 1 base and J by 1 base, with 11 bases between.

The chain uses TRBV20-1 and TRBJ1-5, with D hard to call. Trimming stripped 1 base from V and 7 bases from J, with 11 bases between. CDR3 length: 13 amino acids. Germline values: CDR1 DFQATT, CDR2 SNEGSKA (reference sequence). The CDR3 loop is CSARAQVRQPQHF. CDR3 DNA sequence: TGCAGTGCTAGAGCGCAGGTTAGGCAGCCCCAGCATTTT.

This clonotype appeared many times. The chain has TRBV9 and TRBJ2-6; D is undetermined. CDR1 SGDLS and CDR2 YYNGEE come from the germline V gene. The CDR3 sequence is 21 residues long. V was trimmed by 4 bases and J by 0 bases, leaving 26 bases between them. DNA of the CDR3: TGTGCCAGCAGCCTCCGCGCCCCCACGGGTCTCAAGAGCTCTGGGGCCAACGTCCTGACTTTC. It codes for CASSLRAPTGLKSSGANVLTF.

The gene calls are TRBV2 and TRBJ2-1; the D call may be TRBD1 or TRBD2 (5 bases each). The CDR3 is made up of 15 amino acids. V was pared by 4 bases and J by 5 bases, with 15 bases between. Germline V gives CDR1 SNHLY, CDR2 FYNNEI. CDR3 amino acids: CASSGPFGTHNEQFF. In nucleotides, the CDR3 is TGTGCCAGCAGTGGGCCCTTCGGGACCCACAATGAGCAGTTCTTC.

This clonotype was recorded once. DNA for the CDR3: TGTGCCAGCAGCTCCGAAGACGGGGAGCTGTTTTTT. It encodes CASSSEDGELFF. The chain uses TRBV7-8 and TRBJ2-2; no definite D call. The CDR3 sequence is 12 residues long. Germline V gene sequence: CDR1 SGHVS, CDR2 FQNEAQ. V was pared by 4 bases and J by 7 bases, with 7 bases between.

This chain links TRBV9 with TRBJ1-2; D remains ambiguous. The CDR3 sequence is 14 residues long. Germline loops: CDR1 SGDLS, CDR2 YYNGEE. V was cut by 6 bases and J by 5 bases, with 17 bases left in between. The CDR3 DNA sequence: TGTGCCAGCACGGACGGATATCCCATATATGGCTACACCTTC. Residues: CASTDGYPIYGYTF.

This chain joins TRBV5-6 and TRBJ1-3; D may be TRBD1 (5 bases). CDR1 SGHDT and CDR2 YYEEEE come from the germline V gene. CDR3 size: 16 residues. V was shortened by 4 bases and J by 0 bases, with 14 bases between the two germline ends. The CDR3 protein is CASSTGHFSSGNTIYF. Written as DNA, the CDR3 is TGTGCCAGCAGCACTGGACACTTTAGCTCTGGAAACACCATATATTTT.

The chain uses TRBV5-5 and TRBJ2-5; D might be TRBD1 (6 bases). Germline V lookup: CDR1 SGHKS, CDR2 YYEKEE (reference sequence). The CDR3 covers 16 residues. Trimming removed 4 bases at V and 5 bases at J, with 21 bases between. CDR3 sequence (DNA): TGTGCCAGCAGCCTGACTGGTGGGACACCTCGGGAGACCCAGTACTTC. Its protein is CASSLTGGTPRETQYF. Full variable domain (remainder filled in from reference TRBV5-5 and TRBJ2-5): DAGVTQSPTHLIKTRGQQVTLRCSPISGHKSVSWYQQVLGQGPQFIFQYYEKEERGRGNFPDRFSARQFPNYSSELNVNALLLGDSALYLCASSLTGGTPRETQYFGPGTRLLVL.

This clonotype appeared once. A single base separates this from a much larger clone, so it may be a read error. The chain joins TRBV5-1 to TRBJ2-7, with D tentatively TRBD2 (5 bases). The V end lost 7 bases, the J end lost 6 bases, and 17 bases lay between the germline ends. Germline lookup yields CDR1 SGHRS and CDR2 YFSETQ. This CDR3 is built from 13 residues. The CDR3 reads CASGPPREPEQYF. CDR3 bases: TGCGCCAGCGGCCCCCCTCGGGAACCCGAGCAGTACTTC.

This clonotype was seen repeatedly, ten times or more. V usage is TRBV20-1 and J usage is TRBJ1-1; 8 nucleotides align to TRBD1. V was pared by 6 bases and J by 3 bases, with 9 bases of the junction left unmatched. Germline V gene sequence: CDR1 DFQATT, CDR2 SNEGSKA (reference sequence). The CDR3 spans 14 residues. CDR3 protein: CSAQDRGGDTEAFF. DNA of the CDR3: TGCAGTGCACAAGACAGGGGCGGGGACACTGAAGCTTTCTTT.

This clonotype was counted at least ten times. The chain has TRBV7-2 and TRBJ2-5; 7 nucleotides line up with TRBD2. Germline loops: CDR1 SGHTA, CDR2 FQGNSA. With 5 bases clipped from V and 2 bases from J, the junction kept 5 bases outside the gene matches. This CDR3 is 14 amino acids long. The CDR3 reads CASSPRDYQETQYF. In DNA, the CDR3 is TGTGCCAGCAGCCCCCGGGACTATCAAGAGACCCAGTACTTC.

The rearrangement uses TRBV7-2 and TRBJ1-2; unclear D gene. The CDR3 consists of 13 residues. Looked up from germline, CDR1 is SGHTA and CDR2 is FQGNSA. Trimming pared 0 bases from V and 6 bases from J, leaving 8 bases between. In nucleotides, the CDR3 is TGTGCCAGCAGCTTAGCCGGGGAGCATGGCTACACCTTC. Protein sequence: CASSLAGEHGYTF.

The chain combines TRBV7-3 with TRBJ1-5; D uncertain. This CDR3 comprises 13 residues. The germline V gene has CDR1 SGHTA and CDR2 FQGTGA. The V end lost 3 bases, the J end lost 6 bases, and 9 bases lay between the germline ends. CDR3 coding DNA: TGTGCCAGCAGCTTCGAAGTGGGTCAGCCCCAGCATTTT. This sequence encodes CASSFEVGQPQHF.

CDR3: CATSPGRGYEQYF. The CDR3 DNA follows: TGTGCCACCAGTCCCGGGAGAGGATACGAGCAGTACTTC. This chain uses TRBV24-1 with TRBJ2-7; D is perhaps TRBD2 (6 bases). V was shortened by 6 bases and J by 4 bases, with 12 bases between the two germline ends. The CDR3 loop spans 13 amino acids. Germline V lookup: CDR1 KGHDR, CDR2 SFDVKD.

Ten or more counts support this clonotype. The CDR3 protein is CSGGQGPETQYF. The CDR3 DNA is TGCAGCGGTGGACAGGGCCCGGAGACCCAGTACTTC. The genes are TRBV29-1 and TRBJ2-5; 8 bases are a match to TRBD1. J lost 5 bases, V lost 7 bases, and 6 bases had no gene match. Germline V lookup: CDR1 SQVTM, CDR2 ANQGSEA. This CDR3 has 12 amino acids.

This clonotype showed up many times. This chain joins TRBV10-3 and TRBJ2-2, with D possibly TRBD2 on 6 matching bases. Per the germline V gene, CDR1 is ENHRY and CDR2 is SYGVKD. V lost 8 bases and J 4 bases, leaving 20 bases between the germline ends. The CDR3 covers 16 residues. In nucleotides, the CDR3 is TGTGCCATCTCAAGGGGCGGACTAAAACGCACCGGGGAGCTGTTTTTT. It translates to CAISRGGLKRTGELFF.

In this sample, this clonotype turned up many times. This chain joins TRBV19 and TRBJ1-1, with D possibly matching TRBD1 (6 bases). Trimming stripped 4 bases from V and 7 bases from J, with 13 bases between. CDR3 length: 13 amino acids. In germline, CDR1 is LNHDA, CDR2 SQIVND (reference sequence). CDR3 residues: CASSNRRTVEAFF. In nucleotides, the CDR3 is TGTGCCAGTAGTAACCGGAGGACAGTTGAAGCTTTCTTT.

A note on this clonotype: A read error is possible here, since a much larger clone lies one base away. This sequence joins TRBV6-5 and TRBJ2-2; D not certain. The CDR3 consists of 13 residues. Germline V gene data show CDR1 as MNHEY and CDR2 as SVGAGI. CDR3 sequence: CVSEPRDTGELFF. DNA of the CDR3: TGTGTCAGCGAACCAAGGGATACCGGGGAGCTGTTTTTT.

This clonotype was recorded at least ten times. This rearrangement joins TRBV7-9 to TRBJ2-7; TRBD1 aligns across 8 bases. The CDR3 has 15 residues. J lost 1 base, V lost 8 bases, and 10 bases had no gene match. Germline V gives CDR1 SEHNR, CDR2 FQNEAQ (reference sequence). As DNA, the CDR3 is TGTGCCAGCTCCCCCATAACAGGGGGTTCCTACGAGCAGTACTTC. Its translation: CASSPITGGSYEQYF.

This sequence joins TRBV7-2 and TRBJ1-1, with a weak D call TRBD1 (5 bases). The CDR3 sequence is 12 residues long. Between the trimmed V and J ends, which lost 4 bases and 10 bases, there was a span of 13 bases. CDR1 SGHTA and CDR2 FQGNSA come from the germline V gene. CDR3 region: CASSSRDLAAFF. CDR3 nucleotide sequence: TGTGCCAGCAGCTCCAGGGATTTGGCAGCTTTCTTT.

This clonotype was observed once. The chain is built from TRBV29-1 and TRBJ1-2; unclear D gene. Germline CDR1 reads SQVTM; CDR2 reads ANQGSEA. V was cut by 8 bases and J by 4 bases, with 17 bases left in between. The CDR3 length is 13 residues. The CDR3 sequence: CSRHGGSAYGYTF. The CDR3 coding sequence is TGCAGCAGACACGGTGGGTCAGCCTATGGCTACACCTTC.

This clonotype was recorded a few times. V is TRBV15 and J is TRBJ2-1; a weak D match, TRBD2 (5 bases). From germline, CDR1 is LNHNV and CDR2 YYDKDF (reference sequence). The germline V and J ends were trimmed by 1 base and 4 bases, with 8 bases remaining between them. CDR3 length: 14 amino acids. CDR3: CATSRAGIYNEQFF. The DNA for the CDR3 is TGTGCCACCAGCAGAGCCGGGATTTACAATGAGCAGTTCTTC.